This entry concerns a single TCR beta chain. Its antigen is currently not known. No quality values exist for individual bases; no much larger clone is one base distant. From a lookup of the germline V gene (reference sequence), CDR1 and CDR2 are DFQATT and SNEGSKA. Including cysteine and phenylalanine, the CDR3 has 18 amino acids. The sequence is cut down to CDR3 DNA, 54 bases in frame from base 1. Between the V and J ends, shortened by 0 bases and 4 bases respectively, the junction contains 22 bases. Preparation of the library involved multiplex PCR. Instrument on record: Illumina HiSeq 2500. TCRbeta libraries were constructed through three rounds of nested PCR with primers (Table S4) according to protocols adapted from ARM-PCR. Before sequencing, PCR products of 200-500 bp were cut from the gel and purified using the QIAquick gel extraction kit. From the authors' description of their analysis: Trimmomatic was used to clean the reads, FLASH merged the cleaned reads into complete CDR3 sequences, and MiTCR assigned the sequences to V(D)J germline segments. Clonal diversity was computed as the inverse Simpson's index with VDJtools. In-frame sequences without a premature stop codon were defined as productive reads. TCRdb applied fastp at Q25 and MiXCR to the public reads, then kept only in-frame beta chains. Rows with a matching CDR3 protein are joined into one entry that keeps the most common DNA and genes. The V and J calls were not made by the authors but by TCRdb's processing. A total of around 66,000 distinct CDR3 sequences appear in this sample, around 78% of them only once. Of the sample, roughly 27% is held by the ten largest clones.

Bulk unsorted tissue served as the source for RNA extraction, and RNA quality was assessed using a NanoDrop ND-1000 and an Agilent 2100. Newly diagnosed lung cancer patients without prior chemotherapy who had been admitted for thoracic surgery in China between August and November 2014 were enrolled as donors. Patients who had received previous radiotherapy or chemotherapy, or who had another concurrent cancer, were excluded from the study. Surgical tissue pieces of roughly 1-2 cm3 were preserved in RNAlater solution and were kept at -80 degrees C until use. The entry originates in a study of tumor and adjacent non-tumor tissue in lung cancer (dated by TCRdb to the late 2010s). About the full investigation: Patients with adenocarcinoma (about 12), squamous cell carcinoma (2) and small cell lung cancer (1) were included in the cohort. The approximately 15 patients were aged about 31 to 76 years, included approximately ten men and 5 women, and had TNM stage I to III disease. Sequencing generated a total of 120 million or so productive TCRbeta reads, averaging roughly 4.4 million reads per sample. Using bulk TCRbeta repertoires from 15 lung cancer patients, the study set lung tumor tissue side by side with matched distant non-tumor lung tissue. Over 25 paired specimens, one tumor and one normal lung sample per patient, were profiled by TCRbeta CDR3 sequencing.

The full study reports these points: The top 100 clones made up a significantly larger cumulative share of the repertoire in normal lung than in tumor tissue. Neither the sequencing platform nor unique molecular identifiers are mentioned in the methods. Peripheral blood was not sequenced, so blood TCRbeta repertoires were not examined in the lung cancer patients of the study. Tumor tissue showed significantly greater TCR diversity (inverse Simpson) than normal lung tissue (roughly 430 vs 170, P = 0.0075, Mann-Whitney U test). The cohort had only about 15 patients, and the authors noted that larger samples and more detailed clinical data are needed. Significantly higher TCR diversity was found in younger patients, and higher tumor TCR diversity was associated with shorter overall and disease-free survival.

The chain uses TRBV20-1 and TRBJ2-1; tentative D gene TRBD2, with 5 bases matching. This TCR came from a man in his 60s with non-small cell lung cancer. Sequenced material: lung tumor tissue. The CDR3 sequence is CSARDRTGSGEKYNEQFF. At the DNA level, the sequence is TGCAGTGCTAGAGATCGCACGGGCAGCGGAGAAAAATACAATGAGCAGTTCTTC.